A single sample gave rise to the 30 T cell receptor beta chains below, sequenced in a study of molecular identifiers for immune sequencing clone quantification. MiXCR, run by TCRdb on the PCR reads, gives a single entry per CDR3 protein. The sample has 80,000 to 95,000 distinct CDR3 sequences; around 20% are singletons. Sequencing was carried out using naive CD8+ T cells from blood, with Jurkat cell RNA spiked in. Subset defined: FACS-sorted CD8+CD4-CCR7+CD45RA+ naive T cells. These receptors were collected from a human donor in good health. Some libraries in this study had Jurkat cell RNA spiked in.

The chain joins TRBV4-1 to TRBJ1-5; TRBD1 is a possible D gene (6 bases). CDR1 is MGHRA and CDR2 is YSYEKL in the germline V gene. The CDR3 spans 16 residues. V was shortened by 0 bases and J by 7 bases, with 16 bases between the two germline ends. For the CDR3, the DNA is TGCGCCAGCAGCCAAGAATTGCAGGGGACACGGCAGCCCCAGCATTTT. Its translation is CASSQELQGTRQPQHF.

This clonotype appeared a few times. This sequence may be a read error, since a much larger clone differs from it by one base. The chain recombines TRBV6-5 with TRBJ2-2, with D tentatively TRBD2 (5 bases). This CDR3 comprises 14 residues. Per germline, CDR1 MNHEY and CDR2 SVGAGI. The CDR3 region has the DNA TGTGCCAGTTCCAATCGCGTAGGACCCGGGGAGCCGTTTTTT. Its protein is CASSNRVGPGEPFF.

This clonotype was seen at least ten times. The chain employs TRBV6-5 and TRBJ2-2; no reliable D call. CDR1 MNHEY and CDR2 SVGAGI come from the germline V gene. The CDR3 spans 17 residues. V was trimmed by 0 bases and J by 0 bases, leaving 11 bases between them. CDR3 sequence: CASSYSTFRANTGELFF. In DNA, the CDR3 is TGTGCCAGCAGTTACTCAACATTTCGGGCGAACACCGGGGAGCTGTTTTTT.

In its sample, this clonotype was seen a few times. The V call is TRBV27, the J call TRBJ1-4, with a tentative D call TRBD1 (6 bases). V was shortened by 6 bases and J by 10 bases, with 18 bases between the two germline ends. CDR1 and CDR2 (germline): MNHEY, SMNVEV (reference sequence). The CDR3 is made up of 14 amino acids. CDR3 region: CASRNLGQKGKLFF. The CDR3 DNA sequence: TGTGCCAGCAGGAATTTAGGACAGAAAGGAAAACTGTTTTTT. Based on the CDR3 plus reference TRBV27 and TRBJ1-4, the full variable domain is EAQVTQNPRYLITVTGKKLTVTCSQNMNHEYMSWYRQDPGLGLRQIYYSMNVEVTDKGDVPEGYKVSRKEKRNFPLILESPSPNQTSLYFCASRNLGQKGKLFFGSGTQLSVL.

This clonotype was seen at least ten times. The chain joins TRBV18 to TRBJ2-3; a possible D gene is TRBD2 (6 bases). The CDR3 consists of 15 residues. Trimming pared 3 bases from V and 4 bases from J, leaving 14 bases between. Germline values: CDR1 KGHSH, CDR2 LQKENI. CDR3 sequence (DNA): TGTGCCAGCTCACCTCCGGGACTGCAAGCAGATACGCAGTATTTT. Protein: CASSPPGLQADTQYF.

Ten or more counts support this clonotype. The V call is TRBV27, the J call TRBJ1-5; D unresolved. Germline lookup yields CDR1 MNHEY and CDR2 SMNVEV (reference sequence). The CDR3 spans 13 residues. V lost 5 bases and J lost 7, with 12 bases in between. CDR3 in DNA: TGTGCCAGCAGTCCCCGCCCTGGCCAGCCCCAGCATTTT. It specifies CASSPRPGQPQHF.

This clonotype was seen many times. The V and J genes are TRBV15 and TRBJ2-3; D gene unclear. The ends were cut back, 0 bases at V and 2 bases at J, with 15 bases in the middle. Germline V gene data show CDR1 as LNHNV and CDR2 as YYDKDF (reference sequence). CDR3 length: 17 residues. The CDR3 sequence is CATSRDMTLTATDTQYF. Written as DNA, the CDR3 is TGTGCCACCAGCAGAGACATGACCCTGACTGCCACAGATACGCAGTATTTT.

This clonotype was counted at least ten times. The chain joins TRBV14 to TRBJ2-3; TRBD2 agrees at 11 bases. Trimming at V came to 2 bases and at J to 12 bases, leaving 13 bases not matched to a gene. The CDR3 loop spans 16 amino acids. CDR1 SGHDN and CDR2 FVKESK come from the germline V gene. The CDR3 DNA sequence: TGTGCCAGCAGCCAAAATCCCCACTTTCTAGCGGGGGGCCAGTATTTT. Residues: CASSQNPHFLAGGQYF. Variable domain in full (rest from reference TRBV14 and TRBJ2-3): EAGVTQFPSHSVIEKGQTVTLRCDPISGHDNLYWYRRVMGKEIKFLLHFVKESKQDESGMPNNRFLAERTGGTYSTLKVQPAELEDSGVYFCASSQNPHFLAGGQYFGPGTRLTVL.

This clonotype was observed a handful of times. A much larger clone lies one base from this, so it may be a read error. This rearrangement joins TRBV4-2 to TRBJ1-1, with TRBD1 matching 8 bases. The CDR3 has 17 residues. CDR1 is LGHNA and CDR2 is YNFKEQ in the germline V gene. V lost 2 bases and J lost 0; bases outside the gene matches: 8. CDR3 bases: TGTGCCAGCAGCCAACGGGCTAGGACAGGGATGAACACTGAAGCTTTCTTT. It translates to CASSQRARTGMNTEAFF.

Comments on this clonotype: Possible read error: a much larger clone is one base away. The conserved final phenylalanine or tryptophan is absent from the CDR3, which likely points to a read error. V usage is TRBV11-2 and J usage is TRBJ1-2; 10 bases map to TRBD1. The CDR3 covers 16 residues. Trimming took 5 bases from V and 5 from J; bases not matched to a gene: 11. CDR1 SGHAT and CDR2 FQNNGV come from the germline V gene. In DNA, the CDR3 is TGTGCCAGCAGCCTACGCAGCCGGGACAGGGGATATGGCTACACCCTC. This gives the protein CASSLRSRDRGYGYTL.

This clonotype came up a few times. Mismatch with germline at one junction end may stem from a read error. The chain employs TRBV7-9 and TRBJ2-3; 7 bases map to TRBD2. The CDR3 contains 16 residues. Germline CDR1 reads SEHNR; CDR2 reads FQNEAQ (reference sequence). The CDR3 region has the DNA TGTGCCAGCAGCTTAGCGGGCGGGGGATACACAGATGCGCAGTATTTT. Protein: CASSLAGGGYTDAQYF.

This clonotype was observed at least ten times. V and J are TRBV9 and TRBJ1-1; 10 bases are shared with TRBD1. CDR1 SGDLS and CDR2 YYNGEE come from the germline V gene. The CDR3 has 15 amino acids. Trimming at V came to 3 bases and at J to 5 bases, leaving 7 bases not matched to a gene. For the CDR3, the DNA is TGTGCCAGCAGCGCACGGGGGACAGGGGAAACTGAAGCTTTCTTT. Translating gives CASSARGTGETEAFF.

A few counts support this clonotype. A much larger clone sits a single nucleotide away, making a read error possible. Here the CDR3 reads CSVSRDSYEQYF. CDR3 in DNA: TGCAGCGTTTCCCGGGACAGCTACGAGCAGTACTTC. This rearrangement joins TRBV29-1 to TRBJ2-7; 7 bases fit TRBD1. Germline CDR1 SQVTM, CDR2 ANQGSEA. This CDR3 spans 12 amino acids. Losses at the gene ends were 5 bases for V and 3 bases for J; bases not matched to a gene: 4.

The chain combines TRBV28 with TRBJ2-5; D is undetermined. The germline V gene encodes CDR1 MDHEN and CDR2 SYDVKM. The CDR3 has 17 amino acids. The germline V and J ends were trimmed by 2 bases and 4 bases, with 20 bases remaining between them. CDR3 in amino acids: CASSLGVTPLLVETQYF. CDR3 in DNA: TGTGCCAGCAGTTTAGGGGTGACCCCATTACTTGTAGAGACCCAGTACTTC.

The count of this clonotype is one. A single base separates this from a much larger clone, so it may be a read error. This chain uses TRBV3-1 with TRBJ2-5; the match to TRBD2 covers 10 bases. Germline values: CDR1 LGHDT, CDR2 YNNKEL (reference sequence). The CDR3 spans 16 residues. V shed 4 bases and J 0 bases; nucleotides not matched to a gene: 5. The CDR3 bases are TGTGCCAGCAGCCCCATTGGACTAGCGGACCAAGAGACCCAGTACTTC. The encoded protein is CASSPIGLADQETQYF.

This clonotype was seen a single time. V usage is TRBV7-9 and J usage is TRBJ2-7, with D possibly being TRBD1 (6 bases). Per germline, CDR1 SEHNR and CDR2 FQNEAQ (reference sequence). This CDR3 spans 17 amino acids. The V gene lost 4 bases and the J gene lost 1 base, with 20 bases spanning the gap. CDR3 DNA: TGTGCCAGCAGCTCCCTTAGAACAGGGTCAGGGTCCTACGAGCAGTACTTC. The encoded protein is CASSSLRTGSGSYEQYF.

This clonotype has ten or more counts. This rearrangement joins TRBV6-6 to TRBJ2-7; D gene ambiguous. This CDR3 region has 12 residues. Trimming took off 0 bases at V and 4 bases at J, with 4 bases between the two ends. Per germline, CDR1 MNHNY and CDR2 SVGAGI (reference sequence). In DNA form, the CDR3 reads TGTGCCAGCAGTTACTCGCGGTACGAGCAGTACTTC. Its protein is CASSYSRYEQYF.

This clonotype was detected ten times or more. The chain uses TRBV7-9 and TRBJ2-4; D possibly uses TRBD1 or TRBD2 (5 bases each). V was shortened by 2 bases and J by 8 bases, with 19 bases between the two germline ends. From germline, CDR1 is SEHNR and CDR2 FQNEAQ (reference sequence). CDR3 length: 16 amino acids. In DNA form, the CDR3 reads TGTGCCAGCAGCTTAAATTATGGGACCTCCGCACACATTCAGTACTTC. Translating it yields CASSLNYGTSAHIQYF.

In this sample, this clonotype turned up many times. CDR3 DNA sequence: TGTGCCAGCAGTTACCGGGGGTACGAGCAGTACTTC. Translation gives CASSYRGYEQYF. This rearrangement joins TRBV6-5 to TRBJ2-7, with a weak D call TRBD2 (6 bases). The germline V gene encodes CDR1 MNHEY and CDR2 SVGAGI. V lost 2 bases, J lost 4 bases, and 6 bases lay in between. This CDR3 has 12 residues.

As concerns this clonotype: This may be a read error: a much more frequent sequence differs by one nucleotide. This CDR3 is missing its conserved last phenylalanine or tryptophan, likely due to a read error. The rearrangement uses TRBV7-7 and TRBJ2-1; D may correspond to TRBD1 or TRBD2 (5 bases each). CDR3 length equals 14 residues. Germline V CDR1 and CDR2: SSHAT, FNYEAQ (reference sequence). Trimming stripped 5 bases from V and 3 bases from J, with 11 bases between. In nucleotides, the CDR3 is TGTGCCAGCAGCCGGGACGGATTCTACAATGAGCAGTTCCTC. Amino acids: CASSRDGFYNEQFL.

Notes on this clonotype: At one end the junction does not follow the germline gene, possibly because of a read error. The J gene is TRBJ2-5, the V gene TRBV12-3 or TRBV12-4, with 10 nucleotides matching TRBD2. This CDR3 is built from 19 residues. The CDR3 DNA is TGTGCCAGCAGTTTAAAATTTCGGTCTAGCGGGGGTCAACAAGAGGCCCAGTACTTC. It codes for CASSLKFRSSGGQQEAQYF.

Ten or more counts support this clonotype. The chain uses TRBV20-1 and TRBJ1-1, with D uncertain. Per germline, CDR1 DFQATT and CDR2 SNEGSKA (reference sequence). The CDR3 spans 14 residues. V was shortened by 3 bases and J by 3 bases, with 14 bases between the two germline ends. The DNA of the CDR3 is TGCAGTGCTAGGCCTCCTGACCTTTACACTGAAGCTTTCTTT. This gives the protein CSARPPDLYTEAFF.

There are many counts of this clonotype. The V call is TRBV6-2 or TRBV6-3, the J call TRBJ2-7; possibly TRBD1 for D (6 bases). The CDR3 consists of 15 residues. Germline V gene lookup returns CDR1 MNHEY and CDR2 SVGEGT. Trimming cost V 2 bases and J 3 bases, with 14 bases left between them. The CDR3 reads CASSYLRGPNYEQYF. CDR3 in DNA: TGTGCCAGCAGTTACCTCAGGGGTCCTAACTACGAGCAGTACTTC.

At least ten counts were recorded for this clonotype. This sequence joins TRBV4-3 and TRBJ2-3, with 8 bases lining up with TRBD2. CDR3 length: 14 residues. CDR1 is LGHNA, CDR2 YSLEER, per germline. J gave up 8 bases and V 0 bases, and 4 bases lay outside the gene matches. CDR3 loop: CASSQETSVGTQYF. The DNA of the CDR3 is TGCGCCAGCAGCCAAGAGACTAGCGTTGGTACGCAGTATTTT.

Many counts were recorded for this clonotype. The chain employs TRBV13 and TRBJ2-5, with 9 bases fitting TRBD1. J was trimmed by 4 bases and V by 4 bases; bases with no gene match: 4. Per germline, CDR1 PRHDT and CDR2 FYEKMQ (reference sequence). This CDR3 has 14 amino acids. The CDR3 region has the DNA TGTGCCAGCAGCTCTAACAGGGGGCTAGAGACCCAGTACTTC. Translation: CASSSNRGLETQYF.

Remarks on this clonotype: A much larger clone is a single base away; this may be a read error. This chain joins TRBV15 and TRBJ2-7; D is possibly TRBD2 (6 bases). This CDR3 comprises 15 residues. Germline CDR1 LNHNV, CDR2 YYDKDF (reference sequence). The CDR3 here is CATSRDLGGTYERYF. CDR3 DNA sequence: TGTGCCACCAGCAGAGATTTGGGCGGGACCTACGAGCGGTACTTC.

This clonotype was counted ten times or more. The rearrangement joins TRBV25-1 to TRBJ2-7; D gene uncertain. V lost 8 bases and J lost 6, with 14 bases in between. CDR1 MGHDK and CDR2 SYGVNS come from the germline V gene. The CDR3 has 12 amino acids. CDR3 DNA sequence: TGTGCCAGCTCCACCGGGTTCCGCGAGCAGTACTTC. Protein product: CASSTGFREQYF.

The chain is built from TRBV7-6 and TRBJ2-3, with 8 bases aligning to TRBD1. The CDR3 has 17 amino acids. J was trimmed by 5 bases and V by 6 bases; bases with no gene match: 16. The germline V gene encodes CDR1 SGHVS and CDR2 FNYEAQ. CDR3 amino acids: CASSGDRDRIVGDTQYF. The CDR3 nucleotides are TGTGCCAGCAGTGGAGACCGGGACAGGATAGTGGGAGATACGCAGTATTTT. Full variable domain (rest looked up from reference TRBV7-6 and TRBJ2-3): GAGVSQSPRYKVTKRGQDVALRCDPISGHVSLYWYRQALGQGPEFLTYFNYEAQQDKSGLPNDRFSAERPEGSISTLTIQRTEQRDSAMYRCASSGDRDRIVGDTQYFGPGTRLTVL.

This chain uses TRBV25-1 with TRBJ2-7; 12 nucleotides line up with TRBD2. CDR3 length equals 14 residues. V was clipped by 4 bases and J by 5 bases; unmatched bases: 3. Germline lookup yields CDR1 MGHDK and CDR2 SYGVNS. The CDR3 here is CASSVTSGRHEQYF. DNA of the CDR3: TGTGCCAGCAGTGTTACTAGCGGGAGGCACGAGCAGTACTTC.

This clonotype is a singleton in its sample. The rearrangement links TRBV7-2 to TRBJ2-7, with a possible D match to TRBD2 (6 bases). The CDR3 loop spans 17 amino acids. The ends were cut back, 6 bases at V and 0 bases at J, with 21 bases in the middle. Germline values: CDR1 SGHTA, CDR2 FQGNSA. CDR3 nucleotide sequence: TGTGCCAGCAGTTCGGAGGGGCGCAGTATATTCTCCTACGAGCAGTACTTC. This encodes CASSSEGRSIFSYEQYF.